The 32 T cell receptor beta chains below were found in one sample sequenced in a study of blood T cells in healthy people across ages. With a J-beta primer mix and a sample-barcoded 5' primer, a second PCR ran about 6 to 11 cycles. TCRdb used MiXCR to reprocess the 5' RACE reads, holding one entry per CDR3 protein. The sample lists about 640,000 distinct CDR3 sequences, around 54% occurring once. The sequencing input was blood. These receptors were taken from a man in his 60s in good health.

The V gene is TRBV20-1, the J gene TRBJ1-2; a possible D gene is TRBD1 (6 bases). This CDR3 region has 15 residues. Germline V gene data show CDR1 as DFQATT and CDR2 as SNEGSKA (reference sequence). V was cut by 2 bases and J by 4 bases, with 17 bases left in between. CDR3 sequence reads: CSARPSTGTTYGYTF. The DNA for the CDR3 is TGCAGTGCTAGACCGAGCACCGGGACAACCTATGGCTACACCTTC.

CDR3 region: CASSIHRGASSGANVLTF. Here the CDR3 DNA reads TGTGCCAGCAGCATTCACCGGGGGGCAAGCTCTGGGGCCAACGTCCTGACTTTC. The chain links TRBV7-8 to TRBJ2-6; possible D gene TRBD2, 7 bases. V shed 5 bases and J shed 0 bases, with 17 bases lying between them. This CDR3 comprises 18 residues. Germline V gene sequence: CDR1 SGHVS, CDR2 FQNEAQ. Using reference TRBV7-8 and TRBJ2-6 for the parts outside the CDR3, the full variable domain is GAGVSQSPRYKVAKRGQDVALRCDPISGHVSLFWYQQALGQGPEFLTYFQNEAQLDKSGLPSDRFFAERPEGSVSTLKIQRTQQEDSAVYLCASSIHRGASSGANVLTFGAGSRLTVL.

This clonotype has more than one count but fewer than ten. The V and J genes are TRBV6-2 or TRBV6-3 and TRBJ2-7; D not resolved. The V end was cut by 1 base, the J end by 7 bases, with 5 bases between. CDR1 and CDR2 from the germline V gene are MNHEY and SVGEGT. The CDR3 is 11 residues long. The CDR3 is CASSYYNEQYF. In DNA form, the CDR3 reads TGTGCCAGCAGTTACTACAATGAGCAGTACTTC.

Of note for this clonotype: At one boundary the junction diverges from the germline segment, which might be a read error. The chain links TRBV6-1 to TRBJ2-4, with 8 bases matching TRBD2. The CDR3 is 11 amino acids. The germline gives CDR1 MNHNS, CDR2 SASEGT. In nucleotides, the CDR3 is TGCGCCAGCCTAGCGGGAAACATTCAGTACTTC. Its translation: CASLAGNIQYF.

The J gene is TRBJ2-6, the V gene TRBV3-1; the match to TRBD1 covers 12 bases. Germline V CDR1 and CDR2: LGHDT, YNNKEL (reference sequence). Trimming took 4 bases from V and 2 from J; bases not matched to a gene: 6. The CDR3 has 18 amino acids. CDR3 sequence: CASSRTRDRGPGANVLTF. The CDR3 DNA reads TGTGCCAGCAGCCGGACACGGGACAGGGGGCCTGGGGCCAACGTCCTGACTTTC.

The chain joins TRBV18 to TRBJ2-5; D unresolved. V lost 3 bases and J lost 2, with 13 bases in between. The germline CDR1 and CDR2 sequences are KGHSH and LQKENI. There are 15 residues in the CDR3. CDR3 nucleotides: TGTGCCAGCTCACCCGGTCCGAGACGACAAGAGACCCAGTACTTC. It translates to CASSPGPRRQETQYF.

The genes are TRBV21-1 and TRBJ2-3; TRBD2, the table's D call, lacks a check against the DNA. TRBV21-1 is noted as a pseudogene. The CDR3 contains 15 residues. CDR3: CASSKGRETTDTQYF. CDR3 DNA sequence: TGTGCCAGCAGCAAAGGACGGGAGACCACAGATACGCAGTATTTT.

The gene calls are TRBV6-6 and TRBJ2-3; 10 nucleotides match TRBD1. This CDR3 is built from 16 residues. V lost 8 bases, J lost 4 bases, and 12 bases stayed unmatched. Germline CDR1 MNHNY, CDR2 SVGAGI (reference sequence). The CDR3 is CASFSNWGQGPDTQYF. CDR3 DNA sequence: TGTGCCAGCTTTTCCAATTGGGGACAGGGGCCAGATACGCAGTATTTT.

This chain uses TRBV5-1 with TRBJ2-5; D remains unclear. V lost 8 bases to trimming and J lost 3 bases, with 14 bases between them. CDR3 length: 13 amino acids. Germline V lookup: CDR1 SGHRS, CDR2 YFSETQ. The CDR3 sequence is CASLRSDEETQYF. In nucleotides, the CDR3 is TGCGCCAGTCTTCGCTCAGATGAAGAGACCCAGTACTTC.

The chain carries TRBV20-1 and TRBJ2-1, with 10 bases matching TRBD2. The junction had 7 bases not matched to a gene; V was cut back by 2 bases and J by 6 bases. CDR3 size: 15 residues. Per the germline V gene, CDR1 is DFQATT and CDR2 is SNEGSKA (reference sequence). In DNA, the CDR3 is TGCAGTGCTAGACCCCCGGGACTAGCGATCAATGAGCAGTTCTTC. Translation: CSARPPGLAINEQFF.

The sample holds a few counts of this clonotype. This sequence joins TRBV7-2 and TRBJ2-5, with 7 bases that match TRBD2. Trimming removed 5 bases from V and 5 bases from J; junction bases left unmatched: 8. From germline, CDR1 is SGHTA and CDR2 FQGNSA. CDR3 length: 14 amino acids. CDR3 nucleotide sequence: TGTGCCAGCAGCGCCCCGGGGGGTTGGGAGACCCAGTACTTC. This gives the protein CASSAPGGWETQYF.

J is TRBJ1-6 and V is TRBV6-5, with D uncertain. The CDR3 length is 14 residues. Germline V gene lookup returns CDR1 MNHEY and CDR2 SVGAGI. V dropped 6 bases and J dropped 5 bases, with 11 bases sitting between them. CDR3 region: CASRREFHNSPLHF. In DNA form, the CDR3 reads TGTGCCAGCAGGAGGGAGTTTCATAATTCACCCCTCCACTTT.

The genes are TRBV10-3 and TRBJ2-1; 12 bases are shared with TRBD2. The germline CDR1 and CDR2 sequences are ENHRY and SYGVKD. The ends lost 10 bases at V and 7 bases at J; junction bases unmatched: 5. CDR3 length: 13 amino acids. The CDR3 here is CASSSGGANEQFF. The CDR3 bases are TGTGCCAGTTCTAGCGGGGGGGCAAATGAGCAGTTCTTC.

The genes are TRBV3-1 and TRBJ1-1; D call uncertain. The CDR3 loop spans 12 amino acids. Trimming removed 3 bases at V and 9 bases at J, with 11 bases between. CDR1 and CDR2 (germline): LGHDT, YNNKEL (reference sequence). For the CDR3, the DNA is TGTGCCAGCAGCCAGACGGCGAGGAAAGCTTTCTTT. It translates to CASSQTARKAFF.

This chain links TRBV3-1 with TRBJ2-3; no clear D gene. The CDR3 spans 13 residues. Germline V lookup: CDR1 LGHDT, CDR2 YNNKEL (reference sequence). V shed 0 bases and J shed 12 bases, with 13 bases lying between them. The CDR3 DNA is TGTGCCAGCAGCCAAGATGACCGGGCCCCACAGTATTTT. This encodes CASSQDDRAPQYF.

This clonotype was seen only a few times. The chain employs TRBV20-1 and TRBJ1-4, with TRBD1 matching 9 bases. CDR3 length equals 16 residues. The germline CDR1 and CDR2 sequences are DFQATT and SNEGSKA (reference sequence). V trimming: 0 bases; J trimming: 6 bases; junction bases outside the gene matches: 8. The CDR3 spells CSARDHKGQGYEKLFF. The CDR3 coding sequence is TGCAGTGCTAGAGATCATAAGGGACAGGGCTATGAAAAACTGTTTTTT.

In this sample, this clonotype turned up once. This chain uses TRBV11-2 with TRBJ2-7, with D hard to call. Germline V gene data show CDR1 as SGHAT and CDR2 as FQNNGV. The CDR3 spans 15 residues. V lost 1 base and J lost 0, with 10 bases in between. The CDR3 is CASSLGNIPSYEQYF. CDR3 nucleotides: TGTGCCAGCAGCTTAGGCAACATCCCCTCCTACGAGCAGTACTTC.

This clonotype has a count of ten or more. The chain has TRBV14 and TRBJ2-7, with 11 positions matching TRBD2. This CDR3 region has 16 residues. V shed 0 bases and J 5 bases; nucleotides not matched to a gene: 6. CDR1 and CDR2 (germline): SGHDN, FVKESK. The CDR3 reads CASSQDPSGGFHEQYF. CDR3 sequence (DNA): TGTGCCAGCAGCCAAGATCCTAGCGGGGGGTTCCACGAGCAGTACTTC.

The genes are TRBV15 and TRBJ2-5; D unresolved. The V end lost 5 bases, the J end lost 3 bases, and 7 bases lay between the germline ends. CDR3 length equals 12 residues. Germline CDR1 is LNHNV and CDR2 is YYDKDF (reference sequence). CDR3 protein: CATSSLKETQYF. CDR3 coding DNA: TGTGCCACCAGCTCACTAAAAGAGACCCAGTACTTC.

There are many counts of this clonotype. The rearrangement uses TRBV29-1 and TRBJ2-1, with a possible D match to TRBD2 (6 bases). CDR3 length: 15 amino acids. Trimming removed 4 bases from V and 4 bases from J, with 17 bases in between. The germline gives CDR1 SQVTM, CDR2 ANQGSEA. CDR3 in amino acids: CSVAPYAGLYNEQFF. The CDR3 region has the DNA TGCAGCGTTGCCCCATACGCCGGACTATACAATGAGCAGTTCTTC.

The table lists this clonotype with a few counts. The chain recombines TRBV12-3 or TRBV12-4 with TRBJ1-2, with D unresolved. The ends were cut back, 2 bases at V and 8 bases at J, with 12 bases in the middle. The CDR3 sequence is 13 residues long. CDR3 DNA: TGTGCCAGCAGTTTACCACCCCAGGAGGGCTACACCTTC. This gives the protein CASSLPPQEGYTF.

The chain has TRBV4-1 and TRBJ1-2; 7 bases are a match to TRBD1. The CDR3 is made up of 14 amino acids. Germline CDR1 and CDR2: MGHRA and YSYEKL. V lost 4 bases and J lost 5; bases outside the gene matches: 7. The CDR3 bases are TGCGCCAGCAGCCGGGACAGAGAGTCTTATGGCTACACCTTC. Its protein is CASSRDRESYGYTF.

J is TRBJ2-5 and V is TRBV20-1; tentatively, D is TRBD1 or TRBD2 (5 bases each). The CDR3 runs to 11 residues. Trimming cost V 5 bases and J 12 bases, with 16 bases left between them. Germline values: CDR1 DFQATT, CDR2 SNEGSKA (reference sequence). CDR3 bases: TGCAGTGCTCACTCCGGGACCCTGGAGTACTTC. Translation gives CSAHSGTLEYF.

The chain is built from TRBV6-4 and TRBJ2-7; perhaps D is TRBD1 or TRBD2 (5 bases each). The V end was cut by 2 bases, the J end by 0 bases, with 11 bases between. Germline assignment: CDR1 MRHNA and CDR2 SNTAGT. CDR3 length: 15 residues. CDR3 amino acids: CASSDQRGISYEQYF. The CDR3 coding sequence is TGTGCCAGCAGTGACCAGAGGGGAATCTCCTACGAGCAGTACTTC.

This rearrangement joins TRBV3-1 to TRBJ2-5, with TRBD1 matching over 8 bases. V was pared by 3 bases and J by 11 bases, with 8 bases of the junction left unmatched. The CDR3 consists of 13 residues. From germline, CDR1 is LGHDT and CDR2 YNNKEL (reference sequence). The CDR3 DNA sequence: TGTGCCAGCAGCCACGACAGGGGAGTTGAGCAGTACTTC. It codes for CASSHDRGVEQYF.

V gene TRBV7-2 combines with J gene TRBJ2-3, with D possibly matching TRBD2 (5 bases). Trimming took 8 bases from V and 7 from J, leaving 16 bases between them. This CDR3 region has 13 residues. Germline V gene sequence: CDR1 SGHTA, CDR2 FQGNSA. The CDR3 here is CASGGPSDYTQYF. The DNA of the CDR3 is TGTGCCAGCGGCGGACCCTCGGACTATACGCAGTATTTT.

This sequence joins TRBV6-5 and TRBJ2-7, with TRBD2 matching 8 bases. Trimming removed 1 base from V and 2 bases from J; junction bases left unmatched: 4. This CDR3 has 15 amino acids. CDR1 MNHEY and CDR2 SVGAGI come from the germline V gene. CDR3 nucleotide sequence: TGTGCCAGCAGTTACTACGGGGGGGGGGCCTACGAGCAGTACTTC. It translates to CASSYYGGGAYEQYF.

The V gene is TRBV29-1, the J gene TRBJ2-1; D may be TRBD2 (5 bases). V lost 8 bases and J lost 6, with 14 bases in between. The germline V gene encodes CDR1 SQVTM and CDR2 ANQGSEA. The CDR3 spans 12 residues. The CDR3 reads CSSGLGFNEQFF. DNA of the CDR3: TGCAGCTCCGGACTGGGATTCAATGAGCAGTTCTTC.

The V and J genes are TRBV4-2 and TRBJ1-4; possible D gene TRBD1, 6 bases. The CDR3 sequence is 14 residues long. Trimming pared 3 bases from V and 10 bases from J, leaving 15 bases between. Per germline, CDR1 LGHNA and CDR2 YNFKEQ. DNA of the CDR3: TGTGCCAGCAGCCAGTTCCAGGGGAAGGGAAAACTGTTTTTT. Residues: CASSQFQGKGKLFF.

The V and J genes are TRBV29-1 and TRBJ1-2, with a possible D match to TRBD1 (5 bases). V lost 3 bases, J lost 5 bases, and 7 bases lay in between. CDR1 is SQVTM and CDR2 is ANQGSEA in the germline V gene. This CDR3 has 11 residues. The CDR3: CSVEQGYGYTF. DNA for the CDR3: TGCAGCGTTGAGCAGGGTTATGGCTACACCTTC.

The rearrangement uses TRBV29-1 and TRBJ2-7; perhaps TRBD2 as D (5 bases). The tail of the sequence fits TRBJ2-5 better, so the J call may be wrong. The germline V gene has CDR1 SQVTM and CDR2 ANQGSEA. CDR3 length equals 13 residues. DNA of the CDR3: TGCAGCGCTGCCCCCTCTGAGGGAGAGACCCAGTACTTC. This translates into CSAAPSEGETQYF.

The J gene is TRBJ2-7, the V gene TRBV9; 8 bases agree with TRBD2. The J call is doubtful: the DNA matches TRBJ2-5 better. In germline, CDR1 is SGDLS, CDR2 YYNGEE. This CDR3 has 12 amino acids. CDR3 sequence (DNA): TGTGCCCGTCCCCGGGAGGGAAAGACCCAGTACTTC. Residues: CARPREGKTQYF.